This passage covers 25 T cell receptor beta chains from one sample sequenced in a study of cytomegalovirus exposure and HLA in healthy donors. Profiled with immunoSEQ multiplex PCR; TCRdb holds only in-frame clones, not every one. Altogether about 82,000 clones are present, 85% to 95% being singletons, with the ten largest covering around 0.69%. Sequenced sample: PBMCs. These receptors came from a woman aged 18-29 years in good health and CMV-seronegative.

The chain couples TRBV10-3 to TRBJ2-3; TRBD2 matches 7 bases. V was clipped by 11 bases and J by 3 bases; unmatched bases: 11. The CDR3 spans 14 residues. CDR1 is ENHRY, CDR2 SYGVKD, per germline. The CDR3 nucleotides are TGTGCCGCACGCCCACCGGGAGGAACAGATACGCAGTATTTT. Its protein is CAARPPGGTDTQYF.

J is TRBJ2-7 and V is TRBV5-4, with D maybe TRBD2 (6 bases). The CDR3 totals 15 residues. The V end lost 3 bases, the J end lost 2 bases, and 15 bases lay between the germline ends. Germline CDR1 reads SGHNT; CDR2 reads YYREEE (reference sequence). CDR3 DNA sequence: TGTGCCAGCAGCTCGTCGGTGGGAGGTGCCTACGAGCAGTACTTC. This encodes CASSSSVGGAYEQYF. The full variable domain, its missing parts supplied by reference TRBV5-4 and TRBJ2-7, is ETGVTQSPTHLIKTRGQQVTLRCSSQSGHNTVSWYQQALGQGPQFIFQYYREEENGRGNFPPRFSGLQFPNYSSELNVNALELDDSALYLCASSSSVGGAYEQYFGPGTRLTVT.

The chain carries TRBV9 and TRBJ1-5; perhaps TRBD1 as D (5 bases). Between the trimmed V and J ends, which lost 4 bases and 4 bases, there was a span of 12 bases. Germline-derived CDR1 and CDR2 are SGDLS and YYNGEE. This CDR3 contains 14 residues. The CDR3 nucleotides are TGTGCCAGCAGCCCCGGGGGAGGAAATCAGCCCCAGCATTTT. It yields the protein CASSPGGGNQPQHF. The complete variable domain, with remaining parts taken from reference TRBV9 and TRBJ1-5, reads DSGVTQTPKHLITATGQRVTLRCSPRSGDLSVYWYQQSLDQGLQFLIQYYNGEERAKGNILERFSAQQFPDLHSELNLSSLELGDSALYFCASSPGGGNQPQHFGDGTRLSIL.

This clone has just a few counts. The chain uses TRBV13 and TRBJ2-3; 9 bases align to TRBD2. J lost 0 bases, V lost 0 bases, and 13 bases had no gene match. CDR3 length: 20 residues. The germline V gene encodes CDR1 PRHDT and CDR2 FYEKMQ (reference sequence). CDR3 DNA sequence: TGTGCCAGCAGCTTAGGCTCCCCTAGCGGGGAAGATTCTAGCACAGATACGCAGTATTTT. Its protein product is CASSLGSPSGEDSSTDTQYF.

The chain recombines TRBV5-1 with TRBJ2-3, with TRBD2 identical over 10 bases. The V segment lost 2 bases and the J segment 1 base; nucleotides outside the gene matches: 1. The V gene's germline CDR1 is SGHRS and CDR2 YFSETQ. CDR3 length: 15 amino acids. The CDR3 region is CASSFSGGRTDTQYF. CDR3 DNA: TGCGCCAGCAGCTTTAGCGGGGGGCGCACAGATACGCAGTATTTT.

This clone has only a few counts. The chain employs TRBV2 and TRBJ2-3; 12 nucleotides align to TRBD2. Germline lookup yields CDR1 SNHLY and CDR2 FYNNEI. This CDR3 contains 15 residues. V lost 6 bases and J lost 4; bases outside the gene matches: 5. CDR3 nucleotides: TGTGCCAGCAGCCTACTAGCGGGGGGCGCAGATACGCAGTATTTT. It encodes CASSLLAGGADTQYF.

The chain uses TRBV7-2 and TRBJ1-4; D ambiguous. V lost 5 bases to trimming and J lost 6 bases, with 13 bases between them. The CDR3 is made up of 14 amino acids. From germline, CDR1 is SGHTA and CDR2 FQGNSA. The CDR3 sequence: CASSPRSNDEKLFF. The DNA for the CDR3 is TGTGCCAGCAGCCCCCGAAGCAATGATGAAAAACTGTTTTTT.

The count of this clone is one. This chain uses TRBV7-7 with TRBJ2-3; a weak D match, TRBD1 (5 bases). The CDR3 is 13 amino acids. CDR1 and CDR2 from the germline V gene are SSHAT and FNYEAQ (reference sequence). V was trimmed by 5 bases and J by 6 bases, leaving 12 bases between them. In DNA, the CDR3 is TGTGCCAGCAGCCCAGGGCACGGGGATACGCAGTATTTT. Encoded protein: CASSPGHGDTQYF.

V usage is TRBV5-1 and J usage is TRBJ1-1; D not resolved. This CDR3 has 14 amino acids. Trimming removed 3 bases at V and 1 base at J, with 10 bases between. The germline V gene encodes CDR1 SGHRS and CDR2 YFSETQ. This CDR3 reads CASSSNTGNTEAFF. The CDR3 nucleotides read TGCGCCAGCAGCTCGAACACGGGGAACACTGAAGCTTTCTTT.

The V call is TRBV18, the J call TRBJ1-1; D is undetermined. The germline V gene encodes CDR1 KGHSH and CDR2 LQKENI. Trimming took off 6 bases at V and 0 bases at J, with 17 bases between the two ends. The CDR3 is 16 amino acids. The CDR3 nucleotides are TGTGCCAGCTCGCCCCCTTACGGACTCCTGAACACTGAAGCTTTCTTT. The encoded protein is CASSPPYGLLNTEAFF.

This chain links TRBV4-3 with TRBJ2-1; 12 nucleotides align to TRBD2. Trimming at V came to 6 bases and at J to 8 bases, leaving 8 bases not matched to a gene. The CDR3 covers 15 residues. Germline CDR1 LGHNA, CDR2 YSLEER. CDR3 bases: TGCGCCAGCAGAAGACTAGCGGGAGATCGGGATGAGCAGTTCTTC. Its translation is CASRRLAGDRDEQFF.

This clone has only one observation. The chain joins TRBV7-8 to TRBJ1-1, with a possible D match to TRBD1 (5 bases). Trimming left V 6 bases short and J 0 bases short, with 14 bases between. This CDR3 has 15 residues. From germline, CDR1 is SGHVS and CDR2 FQNEAQ. CDR3 DNA sequence: TGTGCCAGCAGGAGAACAGGCGGGGTGAACACTGAAGCTTTCTTT. Protein product: CASRRTGGVNTEAFF.

The V call is TRBV11-2, the J call TRBJ2-7; 9 positions agree with TRBD1. CDR3 length equals 16 residues. The germline CDR1 and CDR2 sequences are SGHAT and FQNNGV. After removal of 5 bases from V and 3 bases from J, the junction contained 11 bases not matched to a gene. In DNA, the CDR3 is TGTGCCAGCAGCCTATTGGGACAGGGTGGGGTCTACGAGCAGTACTTC. Its protein is CASSLLGQGGVYEQYF.

This chain joins TRBV11-2 and TRBJ2-5, with D unclear. This CDR3 spans 13 amino acids. Trimming left V 4 bases short and J 1 base short, with 7 bases between. CDR1 is SGHAT and CDR2 is FQNNGV in the germline V gene. The chain's CDR3 is CASSSRPQETQYF. In nucleotides, the CDR3 is TGTGCCAGCAGCTCCAGGCCCCAAGAGACCCAGTACTTC.

The genes are TRBV25-1 and TRBJ2-7, with D perhaps matching TRBD2 (5 bases). V was shortened by 4 bases and J by 2 bases, with 15 bases between the two germline ends. Germline assignment: CDR1 MGHDK and CDR2 SYGVNS. CDR3 length: 15 residues. CDR3 amino acids: CASSGSLGSTYEQYF. CDR3 nucleotides: TGTGCCAGCAGTGGGTCACTAGGGTCGACCTACGAGCAGTACTTC.

V and J are TRBV9 and TRBJ1-3; 7 positions agree with TRBD1. V lost 2 bases, J lost 3 bases, and 8 bases stayed unmatched. Germline loops: CDR1 SGDLS, CDR2 YYNGEE. The CDR3 sequence is 16 residues long. The CDR3 bases are TGTGCCAGCAGCGTCACAGGGGTTCTGAGTGGAAACACCATATATTTT. It yields the protein CASSVTGVLSGNTIYF.

V and J are TRBV5-4 and TRBJ1-4, with 7 bases that match TRBD1. The V gene end was trimmed by 2 bases and the J gene end by 4 bases; junction bases not matched to a gene: 2. CDR1 is SGHNT, CDR2 YYREEE, per germline (reference sequence). The CDR3 loop spans 14 amino acids. The CDR3: CASSLQGNNEKLFF. DNA for the CDR3: TGTGCCAGCAGCTTACAGGGGAATAATGAAAAACTGTTTTTT.

The chain recombines TRBV7-9 with TRBJ2-7, with D hard to call. Germline V gene lookup returns CDR1 SEHNR and CDR2 FQNEAQ (reference sequence). With 3 bases removed from V and 0 bases from J, the gap between germline ends came to 9 bases. This CDR3 is 14 amino acids long. CDR3 region: CASSLGSSSYEQYF. CDR3 nucleotides: TGTGCCAGCAGCTTGGGCAGCTCCTCCTACGAGCAGTACTTC.

The gene calls are TRBV4-3 and TRBJ2-2, with D possibly being TRBD1 (6 bases). Germline CDR1 and CDR2: LGHNA and YSLEER. The CDR3 loop spans 15 amino acids. V lost 0 bases and J 8 bases, leaving 13 bases between the germline ends. Written as DNA, the CDR3 is TGCGCCAGCAGCCAAGACCTTACAGGGATGGGGGAGCTGTTTTTT. Its translation is CASSQDLTGMGELFF.

This clone was observed a single time. This chain joins TRBV27 and TRBJ1-4; 8 positions agree with TRBD1. Losses at the gene ends were 3 bases for V and 4 bases for J; bases not matched to a gene: 7. Germline CDR1 is MNHEY and CDR2 is SMNVEV (reference sequence). The CDR3 has 16 residues. The CDR3 reads CASSFLGQGVNEKLFF. CDR3 sequence (DNA): TGTGCCAGCAGTTTCCTTGGACAGGGCGTTAATGAAAAACTGTTTTTT.

The rearrangement joins TRBV9 to TRBJ1-4; TRBD1 is a possible D gene (5 bases). V was shortened by 4 bases and J by 4 bases, with 14 bases between the two germline ends. Per germline, CDR1 SGDLS and CDR2 YYNGEE. The CDR3 has 15 residues. CDR3: CASSPAGGINEKLFF. The CDR3 nucleotides are TGTGCCAGCAGCCCCGCCGGGGGAATTAATGAAAAACTGTTTTTT. The full variable domain, rest sourced from reference TRBV9 and TRBJ1-4, is DSGVTQTPKHLITATGQRVTLRCSPRSGDLSVYWYQQSLDQGLQFLIQYYNGEERAKGNILERFSAQQFPDLHSELNLSSLELGDSALYFCASSPAGGINEKLFFGSGTQLSVL.

V gene TRBV19 combines with J gene TRBJ1-4; 8 bases match TRBD1. This CDR3 spans 17 amino acids. Germline loops: CDR1 LNHDA, CDR2 SQIVND (reference sequence). V lost 7 bases, J lost 0 bases, and 10 bases stayed unmatched. CDR3 residues: CASTDRGGFATNEKLFF. The CDR3 coding sequence is TGTGCCAGTACAGACAGGGGAGGCTTTGCAACTAATGAAAAACTGTTTTTT. Using reference TRBV19 and TRBJ1-4 for the parts outside the CDR3, the full variable domain is DGGITQSPKYLFRKEGQNVTLSCEQNLNHDAMYWYRQDPGQGLRLIYYSQIVNDFQKGDIAEGYSVSREKKESFPLTVTSAQKNPTAFYLCASTDRGGFATNEKLFFGSGTQLSVL.

Remarks on this clone: Other DNA sequences within the sample encode an identical CDR3. The J gene is TRBJ1-1, the V gene TRBV5-1, with 8 bases matching TRBD1. This CDR3 is built from 14 residues. Germline trimming cut 2 bases from V and 1 base from J; bases unmatched to any gene: 1. Germline values: CDR1 SGHRS, CDR2 YFSETQ. CDR3 sequence (DNA): TGCGCCAGCAGCTTAACAGGGGGGAACACTGAAGCTTTCTTT. Its protein product is CASSLTGGNTEAFF. The full variable domain, in which reference TRBV5-1 and TRBJ1-1 provide the parts outside the CDR3, is KAGVTQTPRYLIKTRGQQVTLSCSPISGHRSVSWYQQTPGQGLQFLFEYFSETQRNKGNFPGRFSGRQFSNSRSEMNVSTLELGDSALYLCASSLTGGNTEAFFGQGTRLTVV.

The chain employs TRBV10-3 and TRBJ2-7; 11 bases fit TRBD2. Germline V gene sequence: CDR1 ENHRY, CDR2 SYGVKD. Germline trimming cut 8 bases from V and 2 bases from J; bases unmatched to any gene: 17. This CDR3 has 18 residues. CDR3 bases: TGTGCCATCGGATCGACTAGCGGGGAAAATCTCAGGACCTACGAGCAGTACTTC. This translates into CAIGSTSGENLRTYEQYF.

This chain uses TRBV6-5 with TRBJ2-5, with D hard to call. CDR3 length: 13 amino acids. The germline gives CDR1 MNHEY, CDR2 SVGAGI. Trimming removed 2 bases at V and 5 bases at J, with 9 bases between. CDR3 DNA: TGTGCCAGCAGTTACGGCCGAGCGGAGACCCAGTACTTC. Translation: CASSYGRAETQYF.